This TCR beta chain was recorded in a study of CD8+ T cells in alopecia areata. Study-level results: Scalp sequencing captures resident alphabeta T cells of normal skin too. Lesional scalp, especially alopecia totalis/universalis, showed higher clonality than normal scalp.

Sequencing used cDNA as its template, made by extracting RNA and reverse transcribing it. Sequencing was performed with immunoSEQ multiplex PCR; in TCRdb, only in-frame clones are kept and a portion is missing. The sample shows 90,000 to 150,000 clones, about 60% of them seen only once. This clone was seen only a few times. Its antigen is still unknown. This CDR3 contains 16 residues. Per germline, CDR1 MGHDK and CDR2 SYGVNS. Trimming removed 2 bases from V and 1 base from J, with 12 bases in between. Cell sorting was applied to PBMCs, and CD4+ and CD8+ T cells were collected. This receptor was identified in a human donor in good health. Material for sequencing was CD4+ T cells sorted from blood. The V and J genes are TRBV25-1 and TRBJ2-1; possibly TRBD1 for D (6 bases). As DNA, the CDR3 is TGTGCCAGCAGTGAACACAGGGAAGATTCCTACAATGAGCAGTTCTTC. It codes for CASSEHREDSYNEQFF.